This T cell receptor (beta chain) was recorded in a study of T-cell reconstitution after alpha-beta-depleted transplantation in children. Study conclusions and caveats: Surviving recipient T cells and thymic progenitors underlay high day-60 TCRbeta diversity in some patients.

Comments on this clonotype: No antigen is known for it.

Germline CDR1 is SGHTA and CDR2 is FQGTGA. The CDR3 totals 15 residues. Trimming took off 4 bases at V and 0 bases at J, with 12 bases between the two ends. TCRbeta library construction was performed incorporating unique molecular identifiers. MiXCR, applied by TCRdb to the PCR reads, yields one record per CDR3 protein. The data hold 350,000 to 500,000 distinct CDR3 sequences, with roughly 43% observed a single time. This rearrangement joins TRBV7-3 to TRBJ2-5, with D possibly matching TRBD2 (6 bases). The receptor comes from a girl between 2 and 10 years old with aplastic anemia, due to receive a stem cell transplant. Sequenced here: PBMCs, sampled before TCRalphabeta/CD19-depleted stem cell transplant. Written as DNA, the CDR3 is TGTGCCAGCAGCTCCGGGACTTCAAACCAAGAGACCCAGTACTTC. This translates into CASSSGTSNQETQYF.